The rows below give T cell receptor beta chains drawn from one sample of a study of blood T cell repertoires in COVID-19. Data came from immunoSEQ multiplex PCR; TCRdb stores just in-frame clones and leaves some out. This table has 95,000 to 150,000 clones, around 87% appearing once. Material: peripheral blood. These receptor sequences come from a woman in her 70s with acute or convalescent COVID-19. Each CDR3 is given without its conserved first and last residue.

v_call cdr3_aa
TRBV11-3 ASSLVPPGQGAYEQY
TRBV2 ASSYRAGGAYNEQF
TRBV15 ATSKREGGALPYEQY
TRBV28 ASSPDTYNEQF
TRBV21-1 ASSKDLELGSPLH
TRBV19 ASSTGGELVETQY
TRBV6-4 ASSVYRDTEAF
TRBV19 ASSVHYSNQPQH
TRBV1 TSSQERRWGENNEQF
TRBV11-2 ASSPGGGGDTQY
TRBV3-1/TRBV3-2 ASSQDTAAIGYT
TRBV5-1 ASTVSLNTEAF
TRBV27 ASRGAPGGRTEAF
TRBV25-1 ASSELGGVTEAF
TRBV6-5 ASSTTGVREQY
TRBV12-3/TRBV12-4 ASSSGQPYGYT
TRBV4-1 ASSQDFVGQGSGGYT